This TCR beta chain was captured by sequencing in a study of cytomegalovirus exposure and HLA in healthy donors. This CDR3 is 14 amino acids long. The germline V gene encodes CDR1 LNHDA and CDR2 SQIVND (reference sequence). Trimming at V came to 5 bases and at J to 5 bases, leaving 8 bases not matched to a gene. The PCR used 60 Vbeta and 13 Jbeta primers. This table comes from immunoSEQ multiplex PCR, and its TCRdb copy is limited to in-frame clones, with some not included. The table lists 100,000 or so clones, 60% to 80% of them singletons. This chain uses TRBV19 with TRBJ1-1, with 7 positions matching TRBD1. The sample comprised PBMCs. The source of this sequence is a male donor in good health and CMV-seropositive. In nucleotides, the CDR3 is TGTGCCAGTAGTGGGGGGCTCAGGGGGACTGAAGCTTTCTTT. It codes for CASSGGLRGTEAFF. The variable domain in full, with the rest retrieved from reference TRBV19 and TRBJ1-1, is DGGITQSPKYLFRKEGQNVTLSCEQNLNHDAMYWYRQDPGQGLRLIYYSQIVNDFQKGDIAEGYSVSREKKESFPLTVTSAQKNPTAFYLCASSGGLRGTEAFFGQGTRLTVV.